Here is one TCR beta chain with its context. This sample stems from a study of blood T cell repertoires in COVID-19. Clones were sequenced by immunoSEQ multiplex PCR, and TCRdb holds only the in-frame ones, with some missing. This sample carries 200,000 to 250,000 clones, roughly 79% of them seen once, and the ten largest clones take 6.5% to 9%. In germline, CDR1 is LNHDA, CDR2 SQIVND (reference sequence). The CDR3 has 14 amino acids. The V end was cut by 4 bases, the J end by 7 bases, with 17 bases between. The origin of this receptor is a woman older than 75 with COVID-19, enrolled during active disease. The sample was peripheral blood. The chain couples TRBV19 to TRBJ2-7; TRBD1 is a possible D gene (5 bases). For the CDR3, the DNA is TGTGCCAGTAGTACCCCAGGCAGGGATCGAGAGCAGTACTTC. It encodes CASSTPGRDREQYF. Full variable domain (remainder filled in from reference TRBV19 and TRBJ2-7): DGGITQSPKYLFRKEGQNVTLSCEQNLNHDAMYWYRQDPGQGLRLIYYSQIVNDFQKGDIAEGYSVSREKKESFPLTVTSAQKNPTAFYLCASSTPGRDREQYFGPGTRLTVT.